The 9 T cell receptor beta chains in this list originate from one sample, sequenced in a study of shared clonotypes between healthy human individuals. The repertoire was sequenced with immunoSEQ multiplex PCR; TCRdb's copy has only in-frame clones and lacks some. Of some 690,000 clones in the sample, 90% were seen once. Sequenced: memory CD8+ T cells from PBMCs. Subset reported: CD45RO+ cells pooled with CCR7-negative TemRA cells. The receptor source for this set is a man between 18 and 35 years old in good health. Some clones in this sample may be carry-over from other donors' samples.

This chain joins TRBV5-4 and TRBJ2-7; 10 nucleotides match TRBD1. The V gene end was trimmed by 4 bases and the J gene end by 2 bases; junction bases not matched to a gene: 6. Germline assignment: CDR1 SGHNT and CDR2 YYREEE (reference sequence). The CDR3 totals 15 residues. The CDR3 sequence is CASSEWDRGPYEQYF. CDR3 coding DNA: TGTGCCAGCAGCGAATGGGACAGGGGACCCTACGAGCAGTACTTC.

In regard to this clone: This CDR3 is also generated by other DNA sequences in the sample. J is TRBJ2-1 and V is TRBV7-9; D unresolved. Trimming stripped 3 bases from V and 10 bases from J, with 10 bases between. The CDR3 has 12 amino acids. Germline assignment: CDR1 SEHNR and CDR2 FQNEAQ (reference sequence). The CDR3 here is CASSFPAGEQFF. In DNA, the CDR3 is TGTGCCAGCAGCTTCCCGGCCGGGGAGCAGTTCTTC. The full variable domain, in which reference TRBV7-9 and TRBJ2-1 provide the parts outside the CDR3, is DTGVSQNPRHKITKRGQNVTFRCDPISEHNRLYWYRQTLGQGPEFLTYFQNEAQLEKSRLLSDRFSAERPKGSFSTLEIQRTEQGDSAMYLCASSFPAGEQFFGPGTRLTVL.

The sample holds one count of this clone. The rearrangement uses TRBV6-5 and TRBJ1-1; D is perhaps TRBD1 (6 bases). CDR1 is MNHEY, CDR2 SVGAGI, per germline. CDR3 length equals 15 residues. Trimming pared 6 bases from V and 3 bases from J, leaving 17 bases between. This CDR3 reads CASSPWAGEDTEAFF. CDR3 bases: TGTGCCAGCAGCCCTTGGGCAGGGGAGGACACTGAAGCTTTCTTT.

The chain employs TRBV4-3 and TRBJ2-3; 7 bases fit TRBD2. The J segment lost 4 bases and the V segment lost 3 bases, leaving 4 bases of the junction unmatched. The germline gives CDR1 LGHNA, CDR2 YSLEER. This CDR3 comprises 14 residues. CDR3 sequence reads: CASSHQGGPDTQYF. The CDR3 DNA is TGCGCCAGCAGCCACCAGGGAGGGCCAGATACGCAGTATTTT.

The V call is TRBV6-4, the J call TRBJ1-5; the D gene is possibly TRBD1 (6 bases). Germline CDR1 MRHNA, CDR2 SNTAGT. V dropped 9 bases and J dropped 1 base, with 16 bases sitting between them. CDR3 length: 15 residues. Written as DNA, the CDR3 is TGTGCCAGTGTGGGGGCAGGGGCAAGCAATCAGCCCCAGCATTTT. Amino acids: CASVGAGASNQPQHF.

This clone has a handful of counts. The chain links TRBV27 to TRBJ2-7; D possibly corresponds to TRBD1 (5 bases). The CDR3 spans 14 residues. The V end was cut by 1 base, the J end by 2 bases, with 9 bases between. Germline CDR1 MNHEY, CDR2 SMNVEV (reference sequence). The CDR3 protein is CASSLLGQTYEQYF. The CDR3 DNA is TGTGCCAGCAGTTTATTGGGGCAGACCTACGAGCAGTACTTC.

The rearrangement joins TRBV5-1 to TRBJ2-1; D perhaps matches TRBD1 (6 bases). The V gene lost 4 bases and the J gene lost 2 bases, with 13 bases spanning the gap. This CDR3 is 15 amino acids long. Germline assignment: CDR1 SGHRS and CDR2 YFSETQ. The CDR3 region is CASSIRGGPYNEQFF. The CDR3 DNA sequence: TGCGCCAGCAGCATCAGGGGTGGCCCCTACAATGAGCAGTTCTTC.

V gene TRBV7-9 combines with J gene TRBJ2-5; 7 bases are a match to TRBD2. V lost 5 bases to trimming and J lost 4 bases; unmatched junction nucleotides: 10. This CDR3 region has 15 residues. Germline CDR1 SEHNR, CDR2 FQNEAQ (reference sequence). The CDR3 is CASSPWVGEGETQYF. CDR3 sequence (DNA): TGTGCCAGCAGCCCCTGGGTGGGGGAGGGAGAGACCCAGTACTTC.

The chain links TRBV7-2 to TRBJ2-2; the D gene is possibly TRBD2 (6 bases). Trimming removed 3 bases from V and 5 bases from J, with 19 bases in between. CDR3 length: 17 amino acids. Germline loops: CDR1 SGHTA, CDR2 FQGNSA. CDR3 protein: CASSFNLWLAPTGELFF. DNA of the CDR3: TGTGCCAGCAGCTTTAATCTTTGGCTAGCGCCTACCGGGGAGCTGTTTTTT.